This TCR beta chain was sequenced for a study of molecular identifiers for immune sequencing clone quantification. Whole-study findings and limits: Clonotypes surpassing 20 RNA copies contained over 98% of effector molecules, versus under 1% in naive cells.

The germline gives CDR1 DFQATT, CDR2 SNEGSKA (reference sequence). The CDR3 consists of 14 residues. Germline trimming cut 2 bases from V and 0 bases from J; bases unmatched to any gene: 2. As to this clonotype: The target antigen is unknown.

Naive CD8 sequencing libraries were generated from 20,000 to 1,000,000 sorted cells, with 10%, 30% or 50% RNA as input. The authors sorted naive CD8 T cells as CD8+CD4-CCR7+CD45RA+. TCRdb re-called the PCR reads through MiXCR, storing one row per CDR3 protein. The table includes hundreds of thousands of distinct CDR3 sequences, roughly 27% detected once. The sample was naive CD8+ T cells from blood, with Jurkat cell RNA spiked in. Subset reported: FACS-sorted CD8+CD4-CCR7+CD45RA+ naive T cells. This receptor was taken from a human donor in good health. Some libraries in this study had Jurkat cell RNA spiked in. V usage is TRBV20-1 and J usage is TRBJ1-2; 8 nucleotides line up with TRBD1. CDR3 in amino acids: CSARMTGANYGYTF. CDR3 DNA: TGCAGTGCTAGAATGACAGGGGCTAACTATGGCTACACCTTC.